The 9 T cell receptor beta chains listed next were all sequenced from one sample in a study of PD-L1 blockade in urothelial cancer. The protocol was immunoSEQ multiplex PCR, while the TCRdb copy is restricted to in-frame clones and leaves out a portion. In the table there are around 30,000 clones, 87% of which are singletons. Material: PBMCs, obtained around atezolizumab (anti-PD-L1) treatment. All receptors come from a man over 45 with urothelial cancer.

V usage is TRBV7-2 and J usage is TRBJ2-3; unclear D gene. The CDR3 has 18 residues. Trimming removed 1 base at V and 0 bases at J, with 17 bases between. In germline, CDR1 is SGHTA, CDR2 FQGNSA. CDR3 sequence (DNA): TGTGCCAGCAGCTTAGAGTCCTGGGCGAGTACTAGCACAGATACGCAGTATTTT. This translates into CASSLESWASTSTDTQYF.

This chain joins TRBV6-6 and TRBJ2-1, with a tentative D call TRBD1 (6 bases). CDR1 MNHNY and CDR2 SVGAGI come from the germline V gene (reference sequence). The ends were cut back, 3 bases at V and 5 bases at J, with 11 bases in the middle. The CDR3 consists of 14 residues. For the CDR3, the DNA is TGTGCCAGCAGTTATCAGGGGCAGGACAATGAGCAGTTCTTC. Translation gives CASSYQGQDNEQFF.

The chain carries TRBV7-2 and TRBJ2-3, with 12 bases aligning to TRBD2. V shed 5 bases and J 5 bases; nucleotides not matched to a gene: 5. The CDR3 has 15 amino acids. The V gene's germline CDR1 is SGHTA and CDR2 FQGNSA. The CDR3 DNA sequence: TGTGCCAGCAGCCCCGGACTAGCGGGAAGAGATACGCAGTATTTT. Translated: CASSPGLAGRDTQYF. Filled out from reference TRBV7-2 and TRBJ2-3, the complete variable domain reads GAGVSQSPSNKVTEKGKDVELRCDPISGHTALYWYRQSLGQGLEFLIYFQGNSAPDKSGLPSDRFSAERTGGSVSTLTIQRTQQEDSAVYLCASSPGLAGRDTQYFGPGTRLTVL.

V is TRBV18 and J is TRBJ2-7; TRBD1 agrees at 9 bases. Germline lookup yields CDR1 KGHSH and CDR2 LQKENI. The CDR3 runs to 17 residues. The V and J ends lost 2 bases and 1 base, in that order; junction bases with no gene match: 9. The CDR3 sequence: CASSPGTGNLRSYEQYF. DNA of the CDR3: TGTGCCAGCTCACCAGGGACAGGGAATTTGAGGTCCTACGAGCAGTACTTC.

The genes are TRBV7-7 and TRBJ2-7, with D hard to call. CDR3 size: 13 residues. Trimming shortened V by 1 base and J by 6 bases, and 10 bases separated the two germline ends. Germline V lookup: CDR1 SSHAT, CDR2 FNYEAQ (reference sequence). This CDR3 reads CASSLESVSEQYF. For the CDR3, the DNA is TGTGCCAGCAGCTTAGAGTCGGTGAGCGAGCAGTACTTC.

V is TRBV4-2 and J is TRBJ1-5; D is unclear. Per germline, CDR1 LGHNA and CDR2 YNFKEQ. V was shortened by 1 base and J by 5 bases, with 15 bases between the two germline ends. The CDR3 spans 16 residues. CDR3: CASSQVSGSGDQPQHF. DNA for the CDR3: TGTGCCAGCAGCCAAGTAAGCGGATCCGGCGATCAGCCCCAGCATTTT.

V gene TRBV10-1 combines with J gene TRBJ2-1; the D is unclear. CDR3 length: 17 amino acids. The V end was cut by 0 bases, the J end by 3 bases, with 15 bases between. Per the germline V gene, CDR1 is WNHNN and CDR2 is SYGVQD (reference sequence). This chain's CDR3 is CASSESTRRRGYNEQFF. CDR3 in DNA: TGCGCCAGCAGTGAGTCGACCCGTCGCCGAGGCTACAATGAGCAGTTCTTC.

The chain employs TRBV6-1 and TRBJ2-7; 7 nucleotides match TRBD2. The length of the CDR3 is 16 residues. Germline trimming cut 3 bases from V and 6 bases from J; bases unmatched to any gene: 14. The germline CDR1 and CDR2 sequences are MNHNS and SASEGT. The CDR3 is CASSDILADTGAEQYF. The CDR3 DNA is TGTGCCAGCAGTGATATCCTAGCGGATACGGGCGCCGAGCAGTACTTC.

This clone is deemed medium-sized. The rearrangement joins TRBV27 to TRBJ1-5; D may be TRBD1 (5 bases). Germline lookup yields CDR1 MNHEY and CDR2 SMNVEV (reference sequence). The CDR3 spans 13 residues. V gave up 5 bases and J gave up 6 bases, with 11 bases separating them. Written as DNA, the CDR3 is TGTGCCAGCAGTGTAATGGGGGGTCAGCCCCAGCATTTT. Amino acids: CASSVMGGQPQHF.